This TCR beta chain stems from a study of T-cell reconstitution after alpha-beta-depleted transplantation in children. Study findings and constraints: High day-60 TCRbeta diversity in some patients came from surviving recipient T cells and thymic progenitors. Diversity and T-cell counts at one year after transplant derived mostly from new T cells.

TCRbeta library preparation incorporated unique molecular identifiers. TCRdb re-called the PCR reads with MiXCR, one entry per CDR3 protein. The sample shows fewer than 550,000 distinct CDR3 sequences, approximately 10% of them seen only once. The table lists this clonotype with a few counts. Its target is unknown. Per the germline V gene, CDR1 is DFQATT and CDR2 is SNEGSKA (reference sequence). This CDR3 region has 17 residues. The sequences come from PBMCs, mostly from graft donor cells, collected 180 days after TCRalphabeta/CD19-depleted stem cell transplant. This sequence was found in a female patient under 10 years old who had a stem cell transplant for aplastic anemia, so the T cells may come from the graft donor. J is TRBJ1-1 and V is TRBV20-1; weak D call: TRBD1 (6 bases). CDR3 sequence: CSLQEGSLRTANTEAFF. In DNA, the CDR3 is TGCAGCCTCCAAGAGGGGAGCCTCAGGACAGCGAACACTGAAGCTTTCTTT.